The entry below describes one T cell receptor beta chain. The antigen this receptor binds is unknown. Per-nucleotide qualities are absent, and no much larger clonotype sits a single base away. This sample was included in a study of CD8 T cells in Susac syndrome (dated by TCRdb to about 2019). Turning to the overall study: Among the sequenced Susac syndrome patients, about 6 had clinically active disease and 8 or 9 were in clinical remission. Susac syndrome patients were therapy-naive, on corticosteroids (some also receiving IVIg), or on IVIg alone at blood withdrawal. The study used repertoire sequencing to test whether antigen drove CD8+ T cell activation and differentiation in Susac syndrome. Study-level results and caveats: The TCR sequencing and HLA analysis was acknowledged to have included a relatively small number of individuals. In the CD4+ T cell repertoire of Susac syndrome patients, clonal expansion was not detected.

RNA was extracted using the RNeasy kit, and roughly 0.45 to 1 ug of the RNA was reverse transcribed with random hexamers. The immunoSEQ multiplex PCR assay, covering 54 Vbeta and 13 Jbeta segments, was used to amplify TCR beta CDR3 regions. Bias from PCR amplification was corrected by using a synthetic template baseline for primer optimization and for computational correction. In the paper's pipeline: Reads were assigned to V, D and J genes according to IMGT and analyzed in immunoSEQ Analyzer, with only productive sequences retained. Clonality was calculated as one minus the Shannon entropy normalized by log2 of the number of productive unique sequences. For each patient and control, public and private clones were evaluated within the 100 most prevalent clones. Clones were defined as Susac-specific when absent from the healthy and MS cohorts, from fewer than 1,200 published viral clones and from other ImmuneACCESS disease sequences. TCRdb reprocessed the public reads (quality trimming at Q25 with fastp, clone calling with MiXCR) and kept in-frame beta chains. Every entry covers one CDR3 protein and lists the most common genes and DNA from its rows. These V and J calls originate from TCRdb's pipeline instead of the authors' own analysis. Across this sample there are over 120,000 distinct CDR3 sequences, with roughly 94% seen only once. Together, the top ten hold roughly 0.14% of the sample.

High-throughput TCR beta sequencing profiled peripheral blood CD8+ and CD4+ T cells from healthy donors, Susac syndrome patients and multiple sclerosis patients. Recently defined diagnostic criteria for definite or probable disease were met by the Susac syndrome patients. CD8+ TEMRA cells were enriched by FACS, while bulk CD8+ and CD4+ T cells were purified by magnetic negative isolation. Blood was drawn into EDTA tubes, processed within 24 hours, and PBMCs were isolated by density gradient centrifugation. PBMCs intended for TCR sequencing were cryopreserved in liquid nitrogen and were subsequently thawed in a 37 degrees C water bath. The sorted or isolated CD4+, CD8+ and CD8+ TEMRA cells reached a purity of at least 90%. This receptor was obtained from a human donor with Susac syndrome. The specimen sequenced was CD4+ T cells from PBMCs.

For the CDR3, the sequence is CATSREPRDQETQYF. The DNA is as follows: TGTGCCACCAGCAGAGAGCCTAGGGACCAAGAGACCCAGTACTTC. The sequence is built from TRBV15 and TRBJ2-5; the D gene is unclear. The cysteine opens and the phenylalanine closes a CDR3 of 15 amino acids. Solely the CDR3 DNA is kept, with 45 bases framed from the first base. Trimming removed 0 bases from V and 0 bases from J, leaving 8 bases between the germline ends. The CDR1 and CDR2 encoded by the germline V gene (reference sequence) are LNHNV and YYDKDF.